This TCR beta chain is from a study of blood T cell repertoires in COVID-19. The germline V gene has CDR1 SNHLY and CDR2 FYNNEI. CDR3 length: 16 residues. Trimming at V came to 4 bases and at J to 4 bases, leaving 2 bases not matched to a gene. Clones were sequenced by immunoSEQ multiplex PCR, and TCRdb holds only the in-frame ones, with some missing. The sample has about 81,000 clones; roughly 78% are singletons. The rearrangement links TRBV2 to TRBJ2-2; 14 bases line up with TRBD2. The clonotype comes from a human donor in a cohort sampled during active COVID-19. The sequenced sample was peripheral blood. The CDR3 nucleotides read TGTGCCAGCAGTGTAGGACTAGCGGGGGGCACCGGGGAGCTGTTTTTT. Translation: CASSVGLAGGTGELFF. The variable domain in full, completed from reference TRBV2 and TRBJ2-2, reads EPEVTQTPSHQVTQMGQEVILRCVPISNHLYFYWYRQILGQKVEFLVSFYNNEISEKSEIFDDQFSVERPDGSNFTLKIRSTKLEDSAMYFCASSVGLAGGTGELFFGEGSRLTVL.